The clone carrying this T cell receptor (beta chain) was seen a single time. Its antigen is currently unknown. The data were taken from a study of T cell repertoires in cytomegalovirus infection. The overall study: In public TCR beta signatures, there were indications of both CMV infection and matching HLA type.

TCRdb recomputed calls from the reads with MiXCR, one row per CDR3 protein. The sample lists about 57,000 distinct CDR3 sequences, roughly a fifth occurring once. Looked up from germline, CDR1 is SGHTA and CDR2 is FQGNSA. CDR3 length equals 15 residues. V shed 5 bases and J shed 7 bases, with 17 bases lying between them. Sequencing was performed on CD8+ T cells from cultured PBMCs, taken from culture after CMV antigen stimulation. V gene TRBV7-2 combines with J gene TRBJ2-2; possibly TRBD1 or TRBD2 for D (5 bases each). The receptor's source is a human donor in good health (CMV status not recorded). Some clones in this sample may be carry-over from other donors' samples. The CDR3 DNA reads TGTGCCAGCAGCGGCTCGGGGACCTACGGCGGGGAGCTGTTTTTT. Translating it yields CASSGSGTYGGELFF.